Below, 9 T cell receptor beta chains from the same sample are listed, as sequenced in a study of blood T cell repertoires in COVID-19. The method was immunoSEQ multiplex PCR; TCRdb's version includes in-frame clones alone and lacks a portion of them. The profile shows 180,000 or so clones, approximately 89% of them singletons. Sequencing was carried out using PBMCs or T cells enriched from blood (not recorded which). The source of these receptors is a man aged 35 to 55 who had recovered from COVID-19.

The chain couples TRBV3-1 (or the pseudogene TRBV3-2) to TRBJ2-7; D ambiguous. V dropped 1 base and J dropped 0 bases, with 13 bases sitting between them. The CDR3 loop spans 16 amino acids. Germline CDR1 LGHDT, CDR2 YNNKEL (reference sequence). The CDR3 spells CASSQVSRAFSYEQYF. The CDR3 DNA reads as TGTGCCAGCAGCCAAGTATCTAGAGCCTTCTCCTACGAGCAGTACTTC.

The chain uses TRBV11-3 and TRBJ2-5; D ambiguous. The CDR3 length is 11 residues. Looked up from germline, CDR1 is SGHNT and CDR2 is YENEEA. Trimming stripped 5 bases from V and 3 bases from J, with 4 bases between. CDR3 nucleotide sequence: TGTGCCAGCAGCCGGGAAGAGACCCAGTACTTC. Encoded protein: CASSREETQYF. Supplemented by reference TRBV11-3 and TRBJ2-5, the full variable domain reads EAGVVQSPRYKIIEKKQPVAFWCNPISGHNTLYWYLQNLGQGPELLIRYENEEAVDDSQLPKDRFSAERLKGVDSTLKIQPAELGDSAVYLCASSREETQYFGPGTRLLVL.

This chain connects TRBV10-3 to TRBJ2-7, with a possible D match to TRBD2 (5 bases). CDR3 length: 13 residues. In germline, CDR1 is ENHRY, CDR2 SYGVKD. Deletions cut 6 bases from V and 1 base from J, with 10 bases between. The CDR3 sequence: CAIRGGQSYEQYF. CDR3 nucleotides: TGTGCCATCAGGGGCGGGCAATCCTACGAGCAGTACTTC.

The chain's CDR3 is CASSLWDYKLPTQYF. As DNA, the CDR3 is TGTGCCAGCAGCTTGTGGGACTATAAACTCCCGACGCAGTATTTT. The chain couples TRBV5-6 to TRBJ2-3; TRBD2 aligns across 7 bases. V shed 1 base, J shed 9 bases, and the junction held 11 bases outside the gene matches. The CDR3 is 15 residues long. Germline CDR1 is SGHDT and CDR2 is YYEEEE.

The chain couples TRBV12-3 or TRBV12-4 to TRBJ1-3; D might be TRBD1 (5 bases). The CDR3 length is 13 residues. V was clipped by 8 bases and J by 2 bases, with 10 bases between them. The CDR3 nucleotides read TGTGCCAGCGGGGGAGGGGCTGGAAACACCATATATTTT. It specifies CASGGGAGNTIYF.

CDR3 residues: CASSPQSNYGYTF. The CDR3 coding sequence is TGTGCCAGCAGCCCACAGTCTAACTATGGCTACACCTTC. The chain carries TRBV9 and TRBJ1-2, with D unresolved. Trimming left V 4 bases short and J 0 bases short, with 7 bases between. The CDR3 has 13 residues. In germline, CDR1 is SGDLS, CDR2 YYNGEE.

The CDR3 nucleotides are TGTGCCAGCAGCCCCTGGACAGAACTGTCTGAAGCTTTCTTT. Its protein product is CASSPWTELSEAFF. The chain combines TRBV11-2 with TRBJ1-1, with D tentatively TRBD1 (6 bases). Germline-derived CDR1 and CDR2 are SGHAT and FQNNGV. V lost 5 bases to trimming and J lost 6 bases, with 16 bases between them. The length of the CDR3 is 14 residues.

This clone has a count of ten or more. The rearrangement joins TRBV4-1 to TRBJ1-4, with 7 bases fitting TRBD1. CDR1 MGHRA and CDR2 YSYEKL come from the germline V gene. After removal of 2 bases from V and 7 bases from J, the junction contained 10 bases not matched to a gene. CDR3 length equals 16 residues. The CDR3 DNA is TGCGCCAGCAGCCAAAGGGGGCAGGGGCTGGGTGAAAAACTGTTTTTT. This codes for CASSQRGQGLGEKLFF.

The V gene is TRBV2, the J gene TRBJ1-5, with D unresolved. The CDR3 loop spans 14 amino acids. V gave up 6 bases and J gave up 0 bases, with 9 bases separating them. Germline CDR1 reads SNHLY; CDR2 reads FYNNEI. The CDR3 protein is CASRGEYSNQPQHF. CDR3 in DNA: TGTGCCAGCAGAGGAGAATATAGCAATCAGCCCCAGCATTTT.